This T cell receptor (beta chain) was captured by sequencing in a study of shared clonotypes between healthy human individuals. Study at large: Plates per donor: three CD4 naive, three CD4 memory, two CD8 naive, one CD8 memory.

Study-level results: The small donor group covered limited genetic and exposure diversity.

As to this clone: What it binds is unknown.

Measured with immunoSEQ multiplex PCR; TCRdb has only the in-frame clones, and not every one. This table holds roughly 330,000 clones, over 65% found once. Sequenced sample: memory CD4+ T cells sorted from blood. The sample's subset: CD45RA-negative fraction. The sequence was collected from a man aged 25 to 40 in good health.

The CDR3 is CASSSDDTEAFF. CDR3 bases: TGTGCCAGCAGCTCGGACGATACTGAAGCTTTCTTT. This sequence joins TRBV11-3 and TRBJ1-1; D is unresolved. The germline V and J ends were trimmed by 4 bases and 5 bases, with 8 bases remaining between them. Germline CDR1 is SGHNT and CDR2 is YENEEA. This CDR3 has 12 residues.